This entry features one T cell receptor (beta chain) sequence. What it recognizes is unknown. This specimen comes from a study of T cell repertoires in cytomegalovirus infection. Study details: CMV infection plus the matching HLA type was flagged by public TCR beta signatures. Whole-study findings and limits: Dominating the ex vivo response were HLA-C-restricted CMV-specific TCR beta clonotypes. Cumulative public TCR beta family frequency identified CMV carriers with the relevant HLA.

In TCRdb, the reads were re-called with MiXCR into one record per CDR3 protein. Among 500,000 to 600,000 distinct CDR3 sequences listed, 16% were seen once. The CDR3 length is 15 residues. Germline CDR1 LGHNA, CDR2 YNFKEQ. Trimming removed 1 base from V and 2 bases from J, with 12 bases in between. Sequencing was carried out using CD8+ T cells from PBMCs. The TCR was taken from a human donor in good health (CMV status not recorded). Some clones in this sample may be carry-over from other donors' samples. V gene TRBV4-2 combines with J gene TRBJ2-7, with D possibly being TRBD2 (6 bases). The CDR3 DNA sequence: TGTGCCAGCAGCCAAGTCCCGGGAGATCCCTACGAGCAGTACTTC. Protein product: CASSQVPGDPYEQYF.